This T cell receptor (beta chain) was documented in a study of T cell responses to AZD1222 COVID-19 vaccine. Profiled with immunoSEQ multiplex PCR; TCRdb holds only in-frame clones, not every one. This table holds tens of thousands of clones, roughly nine tenths found once. This CDR3 comprises 14 residues. CDR1 and CDR2 (germline): MNHEY, SVGEGT. Trimming pared 6 bases from V and 4 bases from J, leaving 15 bases between. This chain uses TRBV6-2 or TRBV6-3 with TRBJ1-2; D unclear. This sequence was found in an adult who received the AZD1222 COVID-19 vaccine. The sample here was peripheral blood, taken 28 days after the second AZD1222 dose. The CDR3 DNA reads as TGTGCCAGCAGCCGCGAAGGAATCTTCTATGGCTACACCTTC. It encodes CASSREGIFYGYTF.